This T cell receptor beta chain was found in a study of vaccination effects on CD4 cells after COVID-19 (dated by TCRdb to between 2021 and 2022). Regarding the study in general: The ViraFEST assay stimulated PBMC with viral peptide pools and then used TCR sequencing to identify antigen-specific CD4+ T cell clonotypes by expansion. Each participant got two doses of an mRNA SARS-CoV-2 vaccine, either BNT162b2 or mRNA-1273. SARS-CoV-2 spike-specific CD4+ TCR repertoires from before and after mRNA vaccination were compared in COVID-19 convalescent patients and in infection-naive vaccine recipients. In the study, cultures from other donors were sequenced using the Oncomine TCR Beta short-read assay on an Illumina iSeq 100. The full study included roughly 10 COVID-19 convalescent patients and several SARS-CoV-2-naive healthy vaccine recipients. Fewer than 2.5 million PBMC per well were cultured in IMDM with 5% human AB serum, around 9.1 IU/ml IL-2 and gentamicin, plus 10 ug/ml peptides. Study-level results and caveats: The study was limited by a small number of convalescent patients and lacked early post-infection timepoints. Both infection-induced and vaccine-induced clones contracted markedly at late post-vaccination timepoints, which is consistent with waning T cell responses. Among healthy vaccine recipients, nearly all vaccine-induced clones were SARS-CoV-2 mono-reactive, and only 1 of 255 was cross-reactive with common cold coronaviruses.

Reading from cysteine to phenylalanine, the CDR3 counts 14 amino acids. Only CDR3 DNA remains: 42 bases, in frame from the first base. Trimming removed 8 bases from V and 7 bases from J, leaving 17 bases between the germline ends. CDR1 and CDR2, looked up from the germline V gene, are ENHRY and SYGVKD. Notes on this clone: The antigen it recognizes is unknown. Base qualities are missing; no much larger clone stands one base away.

After less than eleven days of culture, CD4+ T cells were isolated with the EasySep CD4+ T cell isolation kit. None of the healthy vaccine recipients had a prior SARS-CoV-2 infection, which was confirmed by nucleocapsid antibody tests that came back negative both before and after vaccination. On days 3 and 7, half of the culture medium was replaced with fresh IL-2-containing medium. Unless otherwise noted, each peptide stimulation condition was cultured in triplicate wells. Using Ficoll-Paque Plus gradient centrifugation, PBMC were separated from whole blood and then either used fresh or cryopreserved at -140C. The QIAamp micro DNA kit was used to extract genomic DNA from the cultured CD4+ T cells. Receptor amplification or capture employed the immunoSEQ multiplex PCR assay. TCR beta CDR3 sequencing was performed on DNA from the cultured, isolated CD4+ T cells. As for how the authors treated the data: Non-productive TCR sequences were removed, reads were trimmed to the CDR3 region, and CDR3s of at least 7 amino acids were retained. Antigen-specific clonotypes were identified using the MANAFEST web app by comparison of expansion in peptide wells against reference cultures. Positive clones required FDR<0.05 expansion versus reference and all other wells, odds ratio above 5, and frequency above 0.1% in two replicate wells. A clonotype was defined as cross-reactive if the clonotype was significantly expanded both in SARS-CoV-2 spike wells and in at least one common cold coronavirus spike condition. CDR3 similarity was assessed by Levenshtein distance using the stringdist R package, and unrooted trees were constructed with ape in R 3.6.1. Here the immuneACCESS table is served through TCRdb, limited to in-frame sequences with V and J called. Missing clones are a known gap in these copies; in checked studies unresolved V genes cover under half, and the rest lacks a known reason. That table gives V, J and clone size, and the DNA gave D and trimming. The sample table contains approximately 31,000 clones; only one count was recorded for less than 85% of them. In total, the top ten clones hold roughly 3.8% of the sample.

The receptor was derived from a human donor who received a COVID-19 vaccine. The sample was CD4+ T cells from PBMCs cultured without peptide, taken before COVID-19 vaccination. The sequence is built from TRBV10-3 and TRBJ2-2; tentative D gene TRBD2, with 7 bases matching. The encoded CDR3 is CAIGGGANGGELFF. The DNA sequence is given as TGTGCCATCGGAGGGGGGGCTAACGGCGGGGAGCTGTTTTTT.